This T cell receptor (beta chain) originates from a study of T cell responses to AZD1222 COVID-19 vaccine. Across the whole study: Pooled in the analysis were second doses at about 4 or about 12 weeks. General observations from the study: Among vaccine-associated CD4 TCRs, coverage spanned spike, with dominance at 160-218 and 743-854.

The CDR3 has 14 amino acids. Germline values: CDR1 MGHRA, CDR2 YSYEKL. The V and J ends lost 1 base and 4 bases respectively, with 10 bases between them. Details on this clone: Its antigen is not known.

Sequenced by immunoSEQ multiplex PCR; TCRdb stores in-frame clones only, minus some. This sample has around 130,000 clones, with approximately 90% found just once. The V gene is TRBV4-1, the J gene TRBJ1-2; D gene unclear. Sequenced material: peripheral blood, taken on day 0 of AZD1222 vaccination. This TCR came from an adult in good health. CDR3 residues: CASSQVAGGYGYTF. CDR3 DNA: TGCGCCAGCAGCCAAGTGGCCGGAGGCTATGGCTACACCTTC.